This is a list of T cell receptor beta chains from one sample in a study of OX40 agonist ivuxolimab in advanced cancers. Measured with immunoSEQ multiplex PCR; TCRdb has only the in-frame clones, and not every one. Among 75,000 to 90,000 clones, about 85% were seen once, and the ten largest hold 2% to 3%. The sample was CD4+ or CD8+ T cells sorted from blood, taken in a trial of the OX40 agonist ivuxolimab. The receptor source for this set is an adult with an advanced solid tumor such as melanoma, head and neck, liver or kidney cancer. CDR3s include the opening cysteine and the closing phenylalanine or tryptophan. D genes are given only for firm matches. Some rows mark clone size as missing; the rest say once, few, many or name a class of expanded clone.

size: .
V: TRBV2
D: .
J: TRBJ1-2
CDR3: CASDLNRYGYTF
DNA: TGTGCCAGCGATTTAAACCGCTATGGCTACACCTTC

size: .
V: TRBV11-2
D: TRBD1
J: TRBJ1-1
CDR3: CASSLDRGRGNTEAFF
DNA: TGTGCCAGCAGTCTTGACAGGGGGCGAGGGAACACTGAAGCTTTCTTT

size: once
V: TRBV5-1
D: .
J: TRBJ2-3
CDR3: CASSPGPTDTQYF
DNA: TGCGCCAGCAGCCCGGGCCCCACAGATACGCAGTATTTT

size: .
V: TRBV4-3
D: .
J: TRBJ1-3
CDR3: CASSQAADHSGNTIYF
DNA: TGCGCCAGCAGCCAAGCGGCAGACCACTCTGGAAACACCATATATTTT

size: .
V: TRBV5-1
D: .
J: TRBJ2-5
CDR3: CASSLQDHQETQYF
DNA: TGCGCCAGCAGCTTACAGGACCACCAAGAGACCCAGTACTTC

size: .
V: TRBV5-1
D: .
J: TRBJ2-3
CDR3: CASMPGHPTDTQYF
DNA: TGCGCCAGCATGCCGGGACACCCCACAGATACGCAGTATTTT

size: .
V: TRBV7-2
D: .
J: TRBJ1-6
CDR3: CASSLALKRSPLHF
DNA: TGTGCCAGCAGCTTAGCGCTTAAGCGTTCACCCCTCCACTTT

size: .
V: TRBV7-8
D: TRBD2
J: TRBJ2-3
CDR3: CASSIGLAGGTDTQYF
DNA: TGTGCCAGCAGCATCGGACTAGCGGGAGGCACAGATACGCAGTATTTT

size: few
V: TRBV6-1
D: .
J: TRBJ1-6
CDR3: CASSEATVSPLHF
DNA: TGTGCCAGCAGTGAAGCGACAGTCTCACCCCTCCACTTT

size: .
V: TRBV13
D: .
J: TRBJ1-1
CDR3: CASSLGGEVNTEAFF
DNA: TGTGCCAGCAGCTTGGGCGGGGAAGTGAACACTGAAGCTTTCTTT

size: .
V: TRBV5-1
D: .
J: TRBJ1-1
CDR3: CASSLPNMNTEAFF
DNA: TGCGCCAGCAGCTTGCCCAACATGAACACTGAAGCTTTCTTT

size: .
V: TRBV5-4
D: .
J: TRBJ1-6
CDR3: CASSLKQGYSPLHF
DNA: TGTGCCAGCAGCTTGAAACAGGGATATTCACCCCTCCACTTT

size: .
V: TRBV6-4
D: TRBD1
J: TRBJ1-1
CDR3: CASRPGQGVDTEAFF
DNA: TGTGCCAGCAGACCTGGACAGGGGGTTGACACTGAAGCTTTCTTT

size: .
V: TRBV19
D: .
J: TRBJ2-2
CDR3: CASNQGLRTGELFF
DNA: TGTGCCAGTAATCAGGGGCTAAGAACCGGGGAGCTGTTTTTT

size: .
V: TRBV28
D: .
J: TRBJ2-5
CDR3: CASSFPSIETQYF
DNA: TGTGCCAGCAGTTTCCCCTCCATAGAGACCCAGTACTTC

size: few
V: TRBV5-6
D: .
J: TRBJ1-2
CDR3: CASSLVGYGYTF
DNA: TGTGCCAGCAGCTTGGTGGGTTATGGCTACACCTTC

size: .
V: TRBV7-9
D: .
J: TRBJ1-4
CDR3: CASSRPGGYREKLFF
DNA: TGTGCCAGCAGTCGTCCGGGGGGCTATAGAGAAAAACTGTTTTTT

size: .
V: TRBV27
D: .
J: TRBJ2-7
CDR3: CASSPMGPGAYEQYF
DNA: TGTGCCAGCAGTCCTATGGGCCCGGGAGCCTACGAGCAGTACTTC

size: .
V: TRBV7-2
D: .
J: TRBJ2-1
CDR3: CASSLRVGGVNEQFF
DNA: TGTGCCAGCAGCTTAAGGGTAGGCGGGGTCAATGAGCAGTTCTTC

size: .
V: TRBV4-3
D: TRBD2
J: TRBJ2-3
CDR3: CASSQELAGAYVIADTQYF
DNA: TGCGCCAGCAGCCAAGAGCTAGCGGGGGCATATGTCATAGCAGATACGCAGTATTTT

size: .
V: TRBV6-1
D: .
J: TRBJ2-1
CDR3: CASSQGGVEQFF
DNA: TGTGCCAGCAGCCAAGGGGGAGTTGAGCAGTTCTTC

size: .
V: TRBV5-1
D: .
J: TRBJ2-5
CDR3: CASSSGHHQETQYF
DNA: TGCGCCAGCAGCTCCGGACACCACCAAGAGACCCAGTACTTC

size: .
V: TRBV2
D: .
J: TRBJ1-1
CDR3: CASSLNTEAFF
DNA: TGTGCCAGCAGCTTGAACACTGAAGCTTTCTTT

size: once
V: TRBV5-6
D: .
J: TRBJ1-2
CDR3: CASSHRGAYGYTF
DNA: TGTGCCAGCAGTCACCGGGGGGCCTATGGCTACACCTTC

size: .
V: TRBV7-2
D: .
J: TRBJ2-1
CDR3: CASSLAEQEFSYNEQFF
DNA: TGTGCCAGCAGCTTAGCGGAGCAGGAATTCTCCTACAATGAGCAGTTCTTC

size: .
V: TRBV2
D: .
J: TRBJ1-6
CDR3: CASSETETYNSPLHF
DNA: TGTGCCAGCAGTGAAACTGAGACCTATAATTCACCCCTCCACTTT

size: .
V: TRBV13
D: .
J: TRBJ2-7
CDR3: CASSLVGRGNEQYF
DNA: TGTGCCAGCAGCTTAGTGGGCAGGGGCAACGAGCAGTACTTC

size: .
V: TRBV6-5
D: .
J: TRBJ1-1
CDR3: CASSYSPGNTEAFF
DNA: TGTGCCAGCAGTTACTCTCCAGGGAACACTGAAGCTTTCTTT

size: .
V: TRBV7-8
D: .
J: TRBJ2-2
CDR3: CASSFADILTGELFF
DNA: TGTGCCAGCAGCTTCGCCGACATCCTCACCGGGGAGCTGTTTTTT